These 5 T cell receptor beta chains were sequenced from one sample in a study of blood T cell repertoires in COVID-19 (dated by TCRdb to 2020 to 2021). Receptor libraries were prepared by the immunoSEQ multiplex PCR assay. As stored in TCRdb, this immuneACCESS dataset retains in-frame rearrangements with V and J assigned. A fraction of the clones does not appear; measured against another copy, unresolved V genes explain less than half of the discrepancy, and the remainder lacks a known reason. Recorded for this sample are 6,000 to 7,000 clones; around 84% of them occurred a single time. The top ten clones comprise approximately 13% of the sample. The sequenced material came from peripheral blood. Receptors originate from a human donor with active COVID-19. The donor label of this sample is uncertain.

The gene calls are TRBV6-2 or TRBV6-3 and TRBJ1-1; 12 nucleotides align to TRBD1. V shed 2 bases and J 11 bases; nucleotides not matched to a gene: 15. The germline gives CDR1 MNHEY, CDR2 SVGEGT. The CDR3 consists of 17 residues. CDR3 bases: TGTGCCAGCAGTTACCTTTGGGACAGGGGGCAGAGGGGCTCGGCTTTCTTT. Translation: CASSYLWDRGQRGSAFF.

This clone was picked up a small number of times. CDR3 DNA: TGTGCCAGCAGTTACTCGAGATACAGACAAGAGACCCAGTACTTC. Amino acid sequence: CASSYSRYRQETQYF. The chain carries TRBV6-2 or TRBV6-3 and TRBJ2-5; no clear D. This CDR3 comprises 15 residues. The germline gives CDR1 MNHEY, CDR2 SVGEGT. V was clipped by 0 bases and J by 2 bases, with 10 bases between them.

The rearrangement joins TRBV10-3 to TRBJ2-1; 8 positions agree with TRBD2. With 6 bases clipped from V and 10 bases from J, the junction kept 11 bases outside the gene matches. Germline V lookup: CDR1 ENHRY, CDR2 SYGVKD. The CDR3 covers 14 residues. DNA for the CDR3: TGTGCCATCAGCGCTAGCGGGCCCCCTGTGGAGCAGTTCTTC. Amino acids: CAISASGPPVEQFF.

This clone was detected once. The chain combines TRBV3-1 (or the pseudogene TRBV3-2) with TRBJ1-2, with 8 bases matching TRBD1. Germline values: CDR1 LGHDT, CDR2 YNNKEL (reference sequence). The CDR3 has 15 amino acids. Germline trimming cut 1 base from V and 3 bases from J; bases unmatched to any gene: 4. The CDR3 sequence is CASSQATGVYYGYTF. The CDR3 region has the DNA TGTGCCAGCAGCCAAGCGACAGGGGTCTACTATGGCTACACCTTC.

The gene calls are TRBV7-9 and TRBJ1-5, with TRBD1 matching over 9 bases. With 1 base clipped from V and 5 bases from J, the junction kept 3 bases outside the gene matches. The CDR3 covers 15 residues. The germline V gene encodes CDR1 SEHNR and CDR2 FQNEAQ (reference sequence). CDR3 sequence (DNA): TGTGCCAGCAGCTTAGGGGACAGGGATTATCAGCCCCAGCATTTT. Translated, it gives CASSLGDRDYQPQHF.